The 19 T cell receptor beta chains in this list originate from one sample, sequenced in a study of CD8+ T cells in alopecia areata. Stated treatment: oral pan-JAK inhibitor, 5-10 mg twice daily. Extracted from the samples, RNA was reverse transcribed into cDNA to serve as the sequencing template. Assay used: immunoSEQ multiplex PCR; TCRdb lists only in-frame clones, some missing. The sample contains fewer than 250,000 clones, roughly two fifths of which appear only once. Sequencing was performed on CD4+ T cells sorted from blood, taken between weeks 30 and 35, from a patient treated with tofacitinib. These receptors all come from a human donor with alopecia areata.

This chain joins TRBV2 and TRBJ1-2, with no clear D. CDR1 SNHLY and CDR2 FYNNEI come from the germline V gene. V lost 1 base to trimming and J lost 7 bases, with 7 bases between them. This CDR3 contains 12 residues. DNA of the CDR3: TGTGCCAGCAGTGAAGGCGGACCTGGCTACACCTTC. Protein product: CASSEGGPGYTF.

Notes on this clone: Relative to the germline gene, one junction end is altered; a read error may explain this. CDR3 amino acids: CASSPNNQGIRLF. Here the CDR3 DNA reads TGTGCCAGCAGCCCCAACAACCAGGGAATAAGGCTCTTC. The chain joins TRBV14 to TRBJ2-1; the D gene is possibly TRBD1 (5 bases). Per germline, CDR1 SGHDN and CDR2 FVKESK. This CDR3 spans 13 amino acids.

This clone was seen a handful of times. The chain couples TRBV7-9 to TRBJ2-1; D unresolved. The length of the CDR3 is 9 residues. Germline loops: CDR1 SEHNR, CDR2 FQNEAQ (reference sequence). The V gene lost 9 bases and the J gene lost 5 bases, with 2 bases spanning the gap. CDR3: CASNNEQFF. The CDR3 DNA sequence: TGTGCCAGTAACAATGAGCAGTTCTTC. Using reference TRBV7-9 and TRBJ2-1 for the parts outside the CDR3, the full variable domain is DTGVSQNPRHKITKRGQNVTFRCDPISEHNRLYWYRQTLGQGPEFLTYFQNEAQLEKSRLLSDRFSAERPKGSFSTLEIQRTEQGDSAMYLCASNNEQFFGPGTRLTVL.

This rearrangement joins TRBV4-1 to TRBJ2-1; the match to TRBD2 covers 9 bases. CDR3 length equals 17 residues. Trimming at V came to 0 bases and at J to 7 bases, leaving 10 bases not matched to a gene. CDR1 and CDR2 from the germline V gene are MGHRA and YSYEKL. The CDR3 DNA reads TGCGCCAGCAGCCAAGAAAAGGAACTAGCGGGCCGTAATGAGCAGTTCTTC. Translating gives CASSQEKELAGRNEQFF.

This clone was observed a handful of times. The rearrangement joins TRBV2 to TRBJ2-7, with TRBD1 matching 8 bases. CDR3 size: 12 residues. Germline V gives CDR1 SNHLY, CDR2 FYNNEI. Losses at the gene ends were 6 bases for V and 8 bases for J; bases not matched to a gene: 6. CDR3 residues: CASRRQGTKQYF. CDR3 bases: TGTGCCAGCAGGAGACAGGGGACCAAGCAGTACTTC. Based on the CDR3 plus reference TRBV2 and TRBJ2-7, the full variable domain is EPEVTQTPSHQVTQMGQEVILRCVPISNHLYFYWYRQILGQKVEFLVSFYNNEISEKSEIFDDQFSVERPDGSNFTLKIRSTKLEDSAMYFCASRRQGTKQYFGPGTRLTVT.

J is TRBJ2-7 and V is TRBV30, with no clear D. Trimming pared 5 bases from V and 1 base from J, leaving 15 bases between. The CDR3 covers 14 residues. The germline V gene encodes CDR1 GTSNPN and CDR2 SVGIG (reference sequence). In DNA, the CDR3 is TGTGCCTGGTCAAAGCTCGAAGGGTCCTACGAGCAGTACTTC. Translation gives CAWSKLEGSYEQYF.

J is TRBJ2-3 and V is TRBV10-3, with D perhaps TRBD1 (5 bases). V lost 6 bases and J 6 bases, leaving 13 bases between the germline ends. The CDR3 spans 13 residues. Germline CDR1 ENHRY, CDR2 SYGVKD. DNA of the CDR3: TGTGCCATCAGCGGAAGGGCAGGGGATACGCAGTATTTT. Protein product: CAISGRAGDTQYF.

There are a few counts of this clone. This chain joins TRBV29-1 and TRBJ2-5, with TRBD1 matching over 8 bases. From germline, CDR1 is SQVTM and CDR2 ANQGSEA. Losses at the gene ends were 8 bases for V and 6 bases for J; bases not matched to a gene: 8. The CDR3 loop spans 12 amino acids. This CDR3 is CSYIQGEQTQYF. CDR3 nucleotide sequence: TGCAGCTACATACAGGGGGAGCAGACCCAGTACTTC. The variable domain in full, completed from reference TRBV29-1 and TRBJ2-5, reads SAVISQKPSRDICQRGTSLTIQCQVDSQVTMMFWYRQQPGQSLTLIATANQGSEATYESGFVIDKFPISRPNLTFSTLTVSNMSPEDSSIYLCSYIQGEQTQYFGPGTRLLVL.

A few counts support this clone. The CDR3 is CASSEDPQGNEQFF. The CDR3 nucleotides are TGTGCCAGCAGTGAAGATCCACAGGGCAATGAGCAGTTCTTC. V usage is TRBV6-1 and J usage is TRBJ2-1, with D perhaps TRBD1 (6 bases). The CDR3 contains 14 residues. The germline CDR1 and CDR2 sequences are MNHNS and SASEGT. V lost 1 base, J lost 6 bases, and 10 bases lay in between.

This clone occurred a few times. The chain carries TRBV5-1 and TRBJ2-5; tentatively, D is TRBD1 (6 bases). CDR1 is SGHRS and CDR2 is YFSETQ in the germline V gene. The CDR3 extends over 14 amino acids. V lost 1 base to trimming and J lost 4 bases, with 11 bases between them. CDR3 bases: TGCGCCAGCAGCTTGACAGGGAGACCAGAGACCCAGTACTTC. This encodes CASSLTGRPETQYF.

This chain links TRBV27 with TRBJ1-4; 7 bases are shared with TRBD1. V lost 3 bases, J lost 11 bases, and 3 bases stayed unmatched. This CDR3 spans 12 amino acids. CDR1 MNHEY and CDR2 SMNVEV come from the germline V gene (reference sequence). The CDR3 DNA reads TGTGCCAGCAGTTTGCTACAGGGGAAACTGTTTTTT. Translation gives CASSLLQGKLFF.

The CDR3 loop is CASSRQGASNQPQHF. The CDR3 DNA reads TGTGCCAGCAGCCGACAGGGAGCTAGCAATCAGCCCCAGCATTTT. This chain links TRBV2 with TRBJ1-5; 7 bases align to TRBD1. Germline CDR1 SNHLY, CDR2 FYNNEI. CDR3 length equals 15 residues. Losses at the gene ends were 6 bases for V and 0 bases for J; bases not matched to a gene: 5.

The chain uses TRBV7-8 and TRBJ2-1; 8 bases agree with TRBD2. The CDR3 has 17 amino acids. The germline CDR1 and CDR2 sequences are SGHVS and FQNEAQ. V dropped 5 bases and J dropped 4; count of bases not matched to a gene: 13. CDR3 DNA sequence: TGTGCCAGCAGCAGACAAACAGCGGGAGCGGGATACAATGAGCAGTTCTTC. It encodes CASSRQTAGAGYNEQFF.

The chain combines TRBV7-9 with TRBJ2-3; D perhaps matches TRBD1 (6 bases). V lost 9 bases and J lost 0, with 19 bases in between. This CDR3 has 16 amino acids. The V gene's germline CDR1 is SEHNR and CDR2 FQNEAQ (reference sequence). The CDR3: CASSPSTGVSTDTQYF. Written as DNA, the CDR3 is TGTGCCAGTAGCCCGTCGACAGGCGTTAGCACAGATACGCAGTATTTT.

This clone was found a few times. The chain links TRBV5-1 to TRBJ2-7; 7 bases line up with TRBD1. Germline V gene data show CDR1 as SGHRS and CDR2 as YFSETQ. The CDR3 is 14 residues long. J lost 0 bases, V lost 3 bases, and 3 bases had no gene match. CDR3 bases: TGCGCCAGCAGCTCCGGGACAGTCTCCTACGAGCAGTACTTC. It translates to CASSSGTVSYEQYF.

The chain is built from TRBV2 and TRBJ1-1; D is possibly TRBD1 (5 bases). The germline V and J ends were trimmed by 2 bases and 4 bases, with 8 bases remaining between them. The germline V gene encodes CDR1 SNHLY and CDR2 FYNNEI. The CDR3 is made up of 13 amino acids. DNA for the CDR3: TGTGCCAGCAGTGAACCAGGGTTCACTGAAGCTTTCTTT. Protein sequence: CASSEPGFTEAFF.

The chain employs TRBV7-6 and TRBJ2-7, with D perhaps TRBD2 (5 bases). The length of the CDR3 is 14 residues. CDR1 is SGHVS, CDR2 FNYEAQ, per germline. Trimming cost V 5 bases and J 6 bases, with 17 bases left between them. The DNA of the CDR3 is TGTGCCAGCAGCAAAACTAGTATCCTCTCCGAGCAGTACTTC. It translates to CASSKTSILSEQYF.

This clone has more than one count but fewer than ten. This CDR3 reads CASSSLGGYIDEQYF. The CDR3 region has the DNA TGTGCCAGCAGCTCCTTGGGGGGTTATATCGACGAGCAGTACTTC. This rearrangement joins TRBV5-6 to TRBJ2-7; tentative D call: TRBD2 (6 bases). Germline values: CDR1 SGHDT, CDR2 YYEEEE. CDR3 length equals 15 residues. Between the trimmed V and J ends, which lost 3 bases and 5 bases, there was a span of 18 bases.

The J gene is TRBJ2-4, the V gene TRBV29-1, with TRBD1 identical over 7 bases. The CDR3 consists of 16 residues. The J segment lost 5 bases and the V segment lost 7 bases, leaving 17 bases of the junction unmatched. Germline CDR1 SQVTM, CDR2 ANQGSEA. CDR3 in amino acids: CSAKGQGGQVQNIQYF. Written as DNA, the CDR3 is TGCAGCGCAAAGGGTCAAGGTGGACAGGTCCAAAACATTCAGTACTTC.